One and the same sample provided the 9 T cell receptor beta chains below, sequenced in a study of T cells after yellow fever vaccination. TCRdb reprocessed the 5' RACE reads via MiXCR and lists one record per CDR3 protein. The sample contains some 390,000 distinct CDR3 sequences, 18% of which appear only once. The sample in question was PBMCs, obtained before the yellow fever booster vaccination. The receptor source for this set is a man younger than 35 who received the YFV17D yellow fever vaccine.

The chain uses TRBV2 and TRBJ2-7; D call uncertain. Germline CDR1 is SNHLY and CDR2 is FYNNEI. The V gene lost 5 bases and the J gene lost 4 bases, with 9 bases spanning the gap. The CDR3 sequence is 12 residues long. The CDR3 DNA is TGTGCCAGCAGTCAGCAAAATTACGAGCAGTACTTC. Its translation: CASSQQNYEQYF.

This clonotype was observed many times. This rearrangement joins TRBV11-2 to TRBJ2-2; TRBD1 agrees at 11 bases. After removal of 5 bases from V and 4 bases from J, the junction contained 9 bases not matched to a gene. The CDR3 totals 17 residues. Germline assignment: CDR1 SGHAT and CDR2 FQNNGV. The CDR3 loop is CASSADRGLLITGELFF. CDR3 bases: TGTGCCAGCAGCGCGGACAGGGGGCTACTCATCACCGGGGAGCTGTTTTTT.

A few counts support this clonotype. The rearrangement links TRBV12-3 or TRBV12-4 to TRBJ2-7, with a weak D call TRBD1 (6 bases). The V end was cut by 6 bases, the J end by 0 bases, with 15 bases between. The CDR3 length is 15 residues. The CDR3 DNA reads TGTGCCAGCAGCCCCGGATGGACAGTCTCCTACGAGCAGTACTTC. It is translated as CASSPGWTVSYEQYF.

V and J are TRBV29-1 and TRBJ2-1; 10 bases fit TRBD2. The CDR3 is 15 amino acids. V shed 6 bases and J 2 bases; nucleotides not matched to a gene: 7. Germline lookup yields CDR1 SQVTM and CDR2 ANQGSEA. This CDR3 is CSVDPSGGPYNEQFF. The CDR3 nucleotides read TGCAGCGTGGACCCTAGCGGGGGCCCCTACAATGAGCAGTTCTTC.

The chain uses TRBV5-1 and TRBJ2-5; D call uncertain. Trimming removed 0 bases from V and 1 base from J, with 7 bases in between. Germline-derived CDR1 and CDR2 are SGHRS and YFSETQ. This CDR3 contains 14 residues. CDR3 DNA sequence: TGCGCCAGCAGCTTGGTAACCCCCCAAGAGACCCAGTACTTC. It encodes CASSLVTPQETQYF.

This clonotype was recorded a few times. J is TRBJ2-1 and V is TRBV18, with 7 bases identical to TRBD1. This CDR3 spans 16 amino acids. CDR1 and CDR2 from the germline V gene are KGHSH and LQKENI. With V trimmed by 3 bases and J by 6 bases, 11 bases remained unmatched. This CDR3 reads CASSPATGKGLNEQFF. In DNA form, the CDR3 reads TGTGCCAGCTCACCGGCGACAGGGAAGGGCCTCAATGAGCAGTTCTTC. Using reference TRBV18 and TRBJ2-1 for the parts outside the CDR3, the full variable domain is NAGVMQNPRHLVRRRGQEARLRCSPMKGHSHVYWYRQLPEEGLKFMVYLQKENIIDESGMPKERFSAEFPKEGPSILRIQQVVRGDSAAYFCASSPATGKGLNEQFFGPGTRLTVL.

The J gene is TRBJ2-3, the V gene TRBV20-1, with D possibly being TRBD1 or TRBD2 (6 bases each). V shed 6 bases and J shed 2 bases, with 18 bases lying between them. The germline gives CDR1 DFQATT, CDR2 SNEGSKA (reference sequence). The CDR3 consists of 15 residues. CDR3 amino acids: CSAGRRGDSTDTQYF. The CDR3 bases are TGCAGTGCCGGACGGAGGGGGGATTCCACAGATACGCAGTATTTT.

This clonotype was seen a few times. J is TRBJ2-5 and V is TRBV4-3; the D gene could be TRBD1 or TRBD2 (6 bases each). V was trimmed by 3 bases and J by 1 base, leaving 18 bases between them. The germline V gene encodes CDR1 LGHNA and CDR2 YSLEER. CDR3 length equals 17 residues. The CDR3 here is CASSQGGQPWGQETQYF. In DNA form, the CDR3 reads TGCGCCAGCAGCCAGGGGGGCCAGCCCTGGGGCCAAGAGACCCAGTACTTC.

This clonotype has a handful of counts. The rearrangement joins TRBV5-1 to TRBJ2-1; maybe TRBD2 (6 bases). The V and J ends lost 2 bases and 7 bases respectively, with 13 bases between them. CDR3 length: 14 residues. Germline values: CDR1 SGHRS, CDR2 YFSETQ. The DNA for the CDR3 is TGCGCCAGCAGCTTAGAGGGGAGGATAAATGAGCAGTTCTTC. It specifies CASSLEGRINEQFF.